Listed below are T cell receptor beta chains from one sample, sequenced in a study of type 1 regulatory T cells. Antigens of these TCRs are unknown. TCRdb reprocessed the reads with MiXCR, giving one entry per CDR3 protein. Of some 60,000 distinct CDR3 sequences listed, 60% to 80% are singletons. Specimen: cultured non-Tr1 T cells, either the whole culture or a sorted T cell fraction (not recorded which). These receptors were taken from a human donor in good health. Both conserved end residues are part of each CDR3. A D gene is named only where the DNA matches it firmly. Size is omitted from some rows. Given values are once, few, many or a class for expanded clones.

TRBD1 . TRBJ2-5 TRBV2 14 CAVRRDRVQETQYF TGTGCCGTTAGGAGGGACAGGGTCCAGGAGACCCAGTACTTC
. . TRBJ2-3 TRBV10-3 13 CAIALRGSDTQYF TGTGCCATCGCCCTTCGGGGGTCAGATACGCAGTATTTT
. . TRBJ2-2 TRBV11-2 15 CASTRDNRGYGKLFF TGTGCCAGCACCCGGGACAACCGAGGGTACGGGAAGCTGTTTTTT
. few TRBJ2-5 TRBV5-1 14 CASSLGVGKETQYF TGCGCCAGCAGCTTGGGGGTGGGCAAAGAGACCCAGTACTTC
. . TRBJ2-5 TRBV6-6 12 CASSYSIETQYF TGTGCCAGCAGTTACTCGATCGAGACCCAGTACTTC
. . TRBJ1-5 TRBV3-1 12 CAAGTSNQPQHF TGTGCCGCGGGAACTAGCAATCAGCCCCAGCATTTT
. . TRBJ1-4 TRBV28 13 CASSPNRHEKLFF TGTGCCAGCAGTCCTAATCGCCATGAAAAACTGTTTTTT
. . TRBJ2-1 TRBV7-9 15 CASSLVQIFGNEQFF TGTGCCAGCAGCTTAGTTCAGATTTTCGGCAATGAGCAGTTCTTC
. few TRBJ2-2 TRBV7-9 15 CASSDQSPNTGELFF TGTGCCAGCAGCGATCAGAGTCCGAACACCGGGGAGCTGTTTTTT
. . TRBJ2-6 TRBV18 16 CASSPMPSSGANVLTF TGTGCCAGCTCACCAATGCCGAGCTCTGGGGCCAACGTCCTGACTTTC
TRBD2 . TRBJ2-7 TRBV7-8 13 CASNPGLAYEQYF TGTGCCAGCAACCCAGGACTAGCCTACGAGCAGTACTTC
. . TRBJ2-6 TRBV12-3/TRBV12-4 13 CASSQGTTNVLTF TGTGCCAGCAGTCAAGGGACGACCAACGTCCTGACTTTC
. . TRBJ2-2 TRBV27 14 CASRRWGATGELFF TGTGCCAGCAGGCGTTGGGGGGCCACCGGGGAGCTGTTTTTT
. . TRBJ2-6 TRBV20-1 14 CSAPQDSGANVLTF TGCAGTGCTCCCCAGGACTCTGGGGCCAACGTCCTGACTTTC
. . TRBJ2-6 TRBV20-1 13 CSARFTGANVLTF TGCAGTGCTAGATTCACTGGGGCCAACGTCCTGACTTTC
TRBD1 few TRBJ2-2 TRBV7-8 15 CASSLGTGYTGELFF TGTGCCAGCAGCCTAGGGACAGGATACACCGGGGAGCTGTTTTTT
. . TRBJ1-1 TRBV10-2 15 CASWRGGEGSSEAFF TGCGCCAGCTGGAGGGGGGGGGAGGGGAGCTCTGAAGCTTTCTTT
. . TRBJ2-3 TRBV5-4 12 CASSAVTDTQYF TGTGCCAGCAGCGCAGTCACAGATACGCAGTATTTT
TRBD1 . TRBJ1-4 TRBV6-5 15 CASSYSTGGWEKLFF TGTGCCAGCAGTTACTCGACAGGGGGTTGGGAAAAACTGTTTTTT
TRBD2 . TRBJ2-1 TRBV10-2 17 CASSEQRLAGGEDEQFF TGCGCCAGCAGTGAGCAACGACTAGCGGGAGGAGAGGATGAGCAGTTCTTC
TRBD1 few TRBJ1-1 TRBV27 15 CASSLEQGANTEAFF TGTGCCAGCAGTTTAGAACAGGGGGCTAACACTGAAGCTTTCTTT
. . TRBJ2-6 TRBV6-1 17 CASSITFPGAGANVLTF TGTGCCAGCAGTATCACCTTCCCGGGCGCTGGGGCCAACGTCCTGACTTTC
. . TRBJ2-5 TRBV7-9 15 CASSIPTGVGETQYF TGTGCCAGCAGCATTCCGACTGGAGTTGGGGAGACCCAGTACTTC
. . TRBJ2-7 TRBV20-1 12 CSAKGGAEEQYF TGCAGTGCCAAAGGCGGGGCGGAGGAGCAGTACTTC
. . TRBJ2-3 TRBV6-2/TRBV6-3 16 CASDTNRAEITDTQYF TGTGCCAGCGATACCAACCGGGCGGAGATCACAGATACGCAGTATTTT
TRBD2 . TRBJ2-1 TRBV7-2 16 CASSLPRAGVYNEQFF TGTGCCAGCAGCTTACCTCGAGCGGGAGTCTACAATGAGCAGTTCTTC
TRBD1 few TRBJ1-4 TRBV3-1 19 CASSQDYPLTGATNEKLFF TGTGCCAGCAGCCAAGATTACCCCCTAACAGGGGCAACTAATGAAAAACTGTTTTTT
TRBD2 . TRBJ2-2 TRBV7-6 16 CASSLRERRNTGELFF TGTGCCAGCAGCTTGCGGGAGCGGAGGAACACCGGGGAGCTGTTTTTT
. . TRBJ2-1 TRBV4-3 14 CASSQDLRANEQFF TGCGCCAGCAGCCAAGATCTGAGGGCCAATGAGCAGTTCTTC
. few TRBJ2-2 TRBV20-1 14 CSARFQPNTGELFF TGCAGTGCTAGATTCCAGCCGAACACCGGGGAGCTGTTTTTT
TRBD1 few TRBJ2-2 TRBV4-1 17 CASSQVRNRGFTGELFF TGCGCCAGCAGCCAAGTGAGAAACAGGGGGTTCACCGGGGAGCTGTTTTTT
TRBD1 few TRBJ1-3 TRBV6-5 19 CASSYHALQGSLAGNTIYF TGTGCCAGCAGTTACCACGCCCTACAGGGGAGTTTAGCTGGAAACACCATATATTTT
. . TRBJ1-3 TRBV3-1 14 CASSHRGSGNTIYF TGTGCCAGCAGCCATAGGGGCTCTGGAAACACCATATATTTT
TRBD2 once TRBJ2-5 TRBV27 16 CASSLVLAGEVETQYF TGTGCCAGCAGTTTGGTCCTAGCGGGAGAGGTAGAGACCCAGTACTTC
. . TRBJ1-5 TRBV20-1 14 CSASQPLDGQPQHF TGCAGTGCTAGCCAACCGCTGGACGGTCAGCCCCAGCATTTT
. . TRBJ2-3 TRBV11-2 15 CASSVGGPSTDTQYF TGTGCCAGCAGCGTCGGGGGCCCTAGCACAGATACGCAGTATTTT
. . TRBJ1-2 TRBV11-2 13 CASSFAGVWGYTF TGTGCCAGCAGCTTCGCGGGGGTATGGGGCTACACCTTC
. . TRBJ1-3 TRBV5-5 13 CASSFQEGNTIYF TGTGCCAGCAGCTTCCAGGAAGGAAACACCATATATTTT
. once TRBJ2-7 TRBV20-1 14 CSAREGSSRYEQYF TGCAGTGCTAGAGAGGGCAGTAGCCGGTACGAGCAGTACTTC
TRBD2 . TRBJ2-7 TRBV7-8 14 CASSLDGRAREQYF TGTGCCAGCAGCTTAGATGGGAGGGCCCGCGAGCAGTACTTC
TRBD1 . TRBJ2-5 TRBV2 15 CASSESRDRKETQYF TGTGCCAGCAGTGAGTCCCGGGACAGGAAAGAGACCCAGTACTTC
. . TRBJ2-7 TRBV28 14 CASSAGTKVYEQYF TGTGCCAGCAGTGCCGGGACCAAGGTCTACGAGCAGTACTTC
. many TRBJ1-6 TRBV20-1 16 CSAPTGAGVNNSPLHF TGCAGTGCCCCTACCGGGGCAGGGGTGAATAATTCACCCCTCCACTTT
. few TRBJ2-3 TRBV20-1 11 CSARLADTQYF TGCAGTGCTAGACTGGCAGATACGCAGTATTTT
. few TRBJ2-3 TRBV5-1 15 CASSLVQRGTDTQYF TGCGCCAGCAGCTTGGTCCAGCGGGGCACAGATACGCAGTATTTT
. . TRBJ1-5 TRBV7-8 15 CASSPGRVANQPQHF TGTGCCAGCAGTCCCGGAAGGGTAGCAAATCAGCCCCAGCATTTT
. . TRBJ1-2 TRBV7-2 14 CASSLVGGGYGYTF TGTGCCAGCAGCTTAGTTGGGGGAGGCTATGGCTACACCTTC
TRBD1 few TRBJ2-3 TRBV18 15 CASSPGQGIIDTQYF TGTGCCAGCTCACCGGGACAGGGGATAATAGATACGCAGTATTTT
. . TRBJ2-2 TRBV11-2 11 CASGNTGELFF TGTGCTAGCGGTAACACCGGGGAGCTGTTTTTT
. . TRBJ1-6 TRBV5-1 15 CASSQQDSYNSPLHF TGCGCCAGCAGTCAGCAGGACTCCTATAATTCACCCCTCCACTTT
TRBD2 . TRBJ2-7 TRBV7-2 17 CASSPRLAGAGAYEQYF TGTGCCAGCAGCCCCCGACTAGCGGGTGCCGGGGCCTACGAGCAGTACTTC
. . TRBJ2-7 TRBV11-2 16 CASSSLAAKALLEQYF TGTGCCAGCTCATCTTTGGCAGCTAAAGCACTACTCGAGCAGTACTTC
TRBD1 . TRBJ2-3 TRBV18 15 CASSLATGAMDTQYF TGTGCCAGCTCACTTGCGACAGGGGCAATGGATACGCAGTATTTT
TRBD2 few TRBJ2-1 TRBV3-1 15 CASSYSGRAFNEQFF TGTGCCAGCAGTTACAGCGGGAGGGCCTTCAATGAGCAGTTCTTC
. . TRBJ2-1 TRBV7-9 15 CASSLGQSPNNEQFF TGTGCCAGCAGCTTAGGACAAAGTCCTAACAATGAGCAGTTCTTC